This T cell receptor beta chain emerged from a study of sequential checkpoint blockade in melanoma. Study overall: First-line arms were nivolumab then ipilimumab, or the reverse, randomized 1:1. Maintenance nivolumab came after either treatment sequence.

Sequencing was performed with immunoSEQ multiplex PCR; in TCRdb, only in-frame clones are kept and a portion is missing. The profile shows around 22,000 clones, around 70% of them singletons. With 0 bases clipped from V and 7 bases from J, the junction kept 3 bases outside the gene matches. The germline gives CDR1 LNHDA, CDR2 SQIVND (reference sequence). This CDR3 comprises 15 residues. Regarding treatment: randomized to nivolumab then ipilimumab (arm A) or the reverse (arm B). Patients had received no earlier DNA-damaging chemotherapy. PBMC sorting kept live CD3+CD8+ cells without CD19 or CD56. This sequence joins TRBV19 and TRBJ1-6; 7 bases map to TRBD1. The input for sequencing was CD8+ T cells sorted from blood (inferred from file names), taken from a patient given nivolumab and ipilimumab in sequence. This sequence was found in a human donor with melanoma. This chain's CDR3 is CASSIEETGNSPLHF. The DNA for the CDR3 is TGTGCCAGTAGTATAGAAGAGACAGGGAATTCACCCCTCCACTTT.